Included here is one T cell receptor (beta chain) sequence, with context. Antigen unknown. These data belong to a study of CD8+ T cells in alopecia areata. Findings and limits, study-wide: Greater clonality was observed in lesional scalp samples, especially alopecia totalis/universalis, versus normal scalp.

This CDR3 has 10 amino acids. Germline CDR1 and CDR2: SGHVS and FQNEAQ. Sequencing relied on a cDNA template that was reverse transcribed from extracted RNA. The protocol was immunoSEQ multiplex PCR, while the TCRdb copy is restricted to in-frame clones and leaves out a portion. The sample comprises 140,000 to 150,000 clones, roughly 58% of which are singletons, and roughly a third rests with the top ten. Material: CD8+ T cells sorted from blood. This chain joins TRBV7-8 and TRBJ2-7; D is perhaps TRBD1 or TRBD2 (5 bases each). The clonotype comes from a human donor in good health. The CDR3 coding sequence is TGTGGCCGGGAAGGGACCGAGCAGTACTTC. It yields the protein CGREGTEQYF.